This T cell receptor beta chain was profiled in a study of cytomegalovirus exposure and HLA in healthy donors. The PCR had 60 Vbeta and 13 Jbeta primers. TCRdb's table, derived via immunoSEQ multiplex PCR, lists solely in-frame clones and lacks some. The data contain some 120,000 clones, 70% to 80% of them singletons. Of note for this clone: What it recognizes is unknown.

Study results and caveats: Within the data, a cluster of highly shared sequence variants was likely a sequencing artifact. High sensitivity and specificity were reportedly achieved when the classifier diagnosed cytomegalovirus status.

The V end lost 3 bases, the J end lost 0 bases, and 12 bases lay between the germline ends. Germline loops: CDR1 GTSNPN, CDR2 SVGIG (reference sequence). CDR3 length: 15 residues. The chain couples TRBV30 to TRBJ1-5; a possible D gene is TRBD1 (5 bases). This receptor was obtained from a human donor in good health. The sequencing sample was made of PBMCs. The CDR3 DNA reads as TGTGCCTGGAGCTTAGACAGCTATAGCAATCAGCCCCAGCATTTT. Its translation is CAWSLDSYSNQPQHF. The complete variable domain, with remaining parts taken from reference TRBV30 and TRBJ1-5, reads SQTIHQWPATLVQPVGSPLSLECTVEGTSNPNLYWYRQAAGRGLQLLFYSVGIGQISSEVPQNLSASRPQDRQFILSSKKLLLSDSGFYLCAWSLDSYSNQPQHFGDGTRLSIL.